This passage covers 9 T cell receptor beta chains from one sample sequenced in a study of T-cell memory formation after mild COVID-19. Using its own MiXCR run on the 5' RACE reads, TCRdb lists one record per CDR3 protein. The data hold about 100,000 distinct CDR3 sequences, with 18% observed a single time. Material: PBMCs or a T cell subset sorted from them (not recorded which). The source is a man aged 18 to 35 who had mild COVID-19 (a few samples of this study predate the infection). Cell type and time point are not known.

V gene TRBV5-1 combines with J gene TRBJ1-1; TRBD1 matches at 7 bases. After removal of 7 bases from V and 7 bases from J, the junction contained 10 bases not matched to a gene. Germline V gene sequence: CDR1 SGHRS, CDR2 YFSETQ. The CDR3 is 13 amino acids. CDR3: CASGNQGGDEAFF. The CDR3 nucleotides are TGCGCCAGCGGCAACCAGGGGGGAGATGAAGCTTTCTTT.

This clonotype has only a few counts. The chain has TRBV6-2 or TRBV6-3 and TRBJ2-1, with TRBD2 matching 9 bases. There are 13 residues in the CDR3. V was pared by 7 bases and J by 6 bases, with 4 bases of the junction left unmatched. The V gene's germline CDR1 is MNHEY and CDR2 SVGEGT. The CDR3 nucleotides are TGTGCCAGCACCGGGACTAGCCCCAATGAGCAGTTCTTC. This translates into CASTGTSPNEQFF.

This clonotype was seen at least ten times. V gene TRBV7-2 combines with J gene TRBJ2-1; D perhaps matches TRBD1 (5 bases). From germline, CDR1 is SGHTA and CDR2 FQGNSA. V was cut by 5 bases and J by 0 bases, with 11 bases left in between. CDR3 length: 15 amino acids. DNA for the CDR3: TGTGCCAGCAGCGCAGACAGCAACTCCTACAATGAGCAGTTCTTC. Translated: CASSADSNSYNEQFF. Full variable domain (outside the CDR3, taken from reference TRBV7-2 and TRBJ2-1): GAGVSQSPSNKVTEKGKDVELRCDPISGHTALYWYRQSLGQGLEFLIYFQGNSAPDKSGLPSDRFSAERTGGSVSTLTIQRTQQEDSAVYLCASSADSNSYNEQFFGPGTRLTVL.

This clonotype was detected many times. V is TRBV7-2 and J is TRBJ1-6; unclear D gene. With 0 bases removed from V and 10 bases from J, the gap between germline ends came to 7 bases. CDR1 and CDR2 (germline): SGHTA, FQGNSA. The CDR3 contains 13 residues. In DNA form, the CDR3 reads TGTGCCAGCAGCTTAGCTATCGCCTCACCCCTCCACTTT. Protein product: CASSLAIASPLHF. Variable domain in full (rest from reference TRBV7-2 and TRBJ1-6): GAGVSQSPSNKVTEKGKDVELRCDPISGHTALYWYRQSLGQGLEFLIYFQGNSAPDKSGLPSDRFSAERTGGSVSTLTIQRTQQEDSAVYLCASSLAIASPLHFGNGTRLTVT.

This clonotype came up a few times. CDR3 DNA: TGTGCCAGCAGCAACCGGGACAGGGTGAACACCGGGGAGCTGTTTTTT. It codes for CASSNRDRVNTGELFF. This chain uses TRBV7-8 with TRBJ2-2; TRBD1 agrees at 9 bases. Germline V lookup: CDR1 SGHVS, CDR2 FQNEAQ. This CDR3 region has 16 residues. V gave up 5 bases and J gave up 1 base; unmatched junction bases: 5. Looking up the rest from reference TRBV7-8 and TRBJ2-2 gives the full variable domain: GAGVSQSPRYKVAKRGQDVALRCDPISGHVSLFWYQQALGQGPEFLTYFQNEAQLDKSGLPSDRFFAERPEGSVSTLKIQRTQQEDSAVYLCASSNRDRVNTGELFFGEGSRLTVL.

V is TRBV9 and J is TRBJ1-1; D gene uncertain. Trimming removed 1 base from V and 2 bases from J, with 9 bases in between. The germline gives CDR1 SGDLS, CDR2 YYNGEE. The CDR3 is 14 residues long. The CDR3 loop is CASSVYGANTEAFF. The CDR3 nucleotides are TGTGCCAGCAGCGTATACGGCGCAAACACTGAAGCTTTCTTT.

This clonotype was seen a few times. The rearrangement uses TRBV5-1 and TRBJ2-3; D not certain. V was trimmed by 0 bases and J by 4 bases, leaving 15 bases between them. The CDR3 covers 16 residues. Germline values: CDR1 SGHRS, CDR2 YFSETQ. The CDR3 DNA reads TGCGCCAGCAGCTTGGAACAACCTGTCCCCCCAGATACGCAGTATTTT. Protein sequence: CASSLEQPVPPDTQYF.

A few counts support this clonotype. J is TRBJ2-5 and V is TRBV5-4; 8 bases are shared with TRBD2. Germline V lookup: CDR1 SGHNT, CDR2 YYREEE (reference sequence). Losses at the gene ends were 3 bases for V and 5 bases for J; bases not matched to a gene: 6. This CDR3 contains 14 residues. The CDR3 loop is CASSSAGGGETQYF. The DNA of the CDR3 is TGTGCCAGCAGCTCCGCCGGGGGGGGGGAGACCCAGTACTTC. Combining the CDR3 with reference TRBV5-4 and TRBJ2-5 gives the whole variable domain ETGVTQSPTHLIKTRGQQVTLRCSSQSGHNTVSWYQQALGQGPQFIFQYYREEENGRGNFPPRFSGLQFPNYSSELNVNALELDDSALYLCASSSAGGGETQYFGPGTRLLVL.

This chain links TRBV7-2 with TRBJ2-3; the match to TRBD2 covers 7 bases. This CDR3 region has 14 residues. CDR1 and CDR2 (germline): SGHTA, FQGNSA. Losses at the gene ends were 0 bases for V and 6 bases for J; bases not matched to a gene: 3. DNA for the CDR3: TGTGCCAGCAGCTTAGCCAGCGGGGTGGATACGCAGTATTTT. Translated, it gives CASSLASGVDTQYF.